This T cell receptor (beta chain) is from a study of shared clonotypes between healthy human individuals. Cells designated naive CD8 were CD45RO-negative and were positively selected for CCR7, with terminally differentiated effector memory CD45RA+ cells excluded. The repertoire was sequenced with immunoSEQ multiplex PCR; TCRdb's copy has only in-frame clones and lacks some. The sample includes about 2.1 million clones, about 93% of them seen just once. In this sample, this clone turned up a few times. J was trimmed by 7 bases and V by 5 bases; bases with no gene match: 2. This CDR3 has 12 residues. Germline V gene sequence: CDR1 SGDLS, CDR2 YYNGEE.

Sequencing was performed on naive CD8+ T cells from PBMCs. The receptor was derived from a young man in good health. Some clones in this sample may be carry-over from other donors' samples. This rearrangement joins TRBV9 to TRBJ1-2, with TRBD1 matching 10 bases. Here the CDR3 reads CASSGQGGGYTF. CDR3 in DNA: TGTGCCAGCAGTGGACAGGGGGGTGGCTACACCTTC.